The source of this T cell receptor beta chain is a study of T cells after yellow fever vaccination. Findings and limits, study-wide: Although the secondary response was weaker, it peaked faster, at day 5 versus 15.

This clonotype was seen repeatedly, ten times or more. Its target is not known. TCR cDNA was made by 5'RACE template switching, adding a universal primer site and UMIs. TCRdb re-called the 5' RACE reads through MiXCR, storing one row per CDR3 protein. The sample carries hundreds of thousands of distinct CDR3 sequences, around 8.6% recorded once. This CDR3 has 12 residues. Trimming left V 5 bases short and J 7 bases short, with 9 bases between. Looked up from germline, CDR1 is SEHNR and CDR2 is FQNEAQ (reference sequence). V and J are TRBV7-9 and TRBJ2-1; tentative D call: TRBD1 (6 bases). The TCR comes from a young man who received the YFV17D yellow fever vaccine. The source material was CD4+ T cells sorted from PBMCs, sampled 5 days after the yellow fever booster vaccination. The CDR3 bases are TGTGCCAGCAGCCCGGACAGTAATGAGCAGTTCTTC. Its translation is CASSPDSNEQFF.